These 26 T cell receptor beta chains originate from one sample sequenced in a study of patients and donors after allogeneic stem cell transplantation. Using its own MiXCR run on the RT-PCR reads, TCRdb lists one record per CDR3 protein. Of tens of thousands of distinct CDR3 sequences in the sample, about two fifths were seen once. Sequenced: blood, either unsorted or a sorted T cell fraction (not recorded which). Receptors originate from a human donor who was either an allogeneic HSCT recipient or a stem cell or donor lymphocyte infusion donor (not recorded which). It is not recorded whose cells these are; they may come from a transplant donor.

This clonotype was seen many times. The chain links TRBV7-9 to TRBJ1-2; no definite D call. The V and J ends lost 2 bases and 4 bases respectively, with 14 bases between them. The length of the CDR3 is 15 residues. Germline V gene lookup returns CDR1 SEHNR and CDR2 FQNEAQ (reference sequence). This chain's CDR3 is CASSLLLWRLYGYTF. The CDR3 DNA is TGTGCCAGCAGCTTACTCTTATGGCGTCTCTATGGCTACACCTTC.

The chain links TRBV4-2 to TRBJ2-5; the match to TRBD1 covers 7 bases. Trimming cost V 4 bases and J 4 bases; bases outside gene matches: 9. The CDR3 loop spans 15 amino acids. Germline V CDR1 and CDR2: LGHNA, YNFKEQ. The CDR3 nucleotides read TGTGCCAGCAGCCGGATCACAGGGGAAGGAGAGACCCAGTACTTC. Translating it yields CASSRITGEGETQYF.

The chain carries TRBV18 and TRBJ1-5; 9 bases match TRBD1. The ends lost 3 bases at V and 6 bases at J; junction bases unmatched: 6. Germline CDR1 KGHSH, CDR2 LQKENI. The CDR3 length is 15 residues. The CDR3 sequence: CASSPGTGSSQPQHF. The CDR3 region has the DNA TGTGCCAGCTCACCGGGGACAGGGTCCAGTCAGCCCCAGCATTTT.

V gene TRBV7-9 combines with J gene TRBJ1-2; D ambiguous. V gave up 6 bases and J gave up 8 bases, with 19 bases separating them. Germline CDR1 reads SEHNR; CDR2 reads FQNEAQ (reference sequence). The CDR3 totals 14 residues. The CDR3 here is CASSSSWARGGYTF. The CDR3 DNA reads as TGTGCCAGCAGTTCATCCTGGGCGCGAGGAGGCTACACCTTC.

The rearrangement joins TRBV7-9 to TRBJ2-1; D unclear. Trimming took off 1 base at V and 5 bases at J, with 9 bases between the two ends. Germline loops: CDR1 SEHNR, CDR2 FQNEAQ (reference sequence). The CDR3 loop spans 14 amino acids. CDR3 protein: CASSLVWQHNEQFF. CDR3 DNA: TGTGCCAGCAGCTTAGTGTGGCAGCACAATGAGCAGTTCTTC. Full variable domain (rest looked up from reference TRBV7-9 and TRBJ2-1): DTGVSQNPRHKITKRGQNVTFRCDPISEHNRLYWYRQTLGQGPEFLTYFQNEAQLEKSRLLSDRFSAERPKGSFSTLEIQRTEQGDSAMYLCASSLVWQHNEQFFGPGTRLTVL.

This clonotype was recorded a few times. The rearrangement joins TRBV29-1 to TRBJ1-3, with D hard to call. The CDR3 is 12 residues long. CDR1 and CDR2 (germline): SQVTM, ANQGSEA. Trimming removed 6 bases at V and 1 base at J, with 7 bases between. The CDR3 loop reads CSVANSGNTIYF. As DNA, the CDR3 is TGCAGCGTCGCGAATTCTGGAAACACCATATATTTT.

This clonotype came up a few times. The rearrangement uses TRBV7-2 and TRBJ1-2, with D unclear. The CDR3 contains 13 residues. In germline, CDR1 is SGHTA, CDR2 FQGNSA. Trimming removed 3 bases from V and 3 bases from J, with 8 bases in between. The CDR3 DNA reads TGTGCCAGCAGCTTGATGGGAGACTATGGCTACACCTTC. Its protein is CASSLMGDYGYTF. The variable domain in full, completed from reference TRBV7-2 and TRBJ1-2, reads GAGVSQSPSNKVTEKGKDVELRCDPISGHTALYWYRQSLGQGLEFLIYFQGNSAPDKSGLPSDRFSAERTGGSVSTLTIQRTQQEDSAVYLCASSLMGDYGYTFGSGTRLTVV.

This chain joins TRBV7-9 and TRBJ2-2; no reliable D call. The CDR3 is 13 residues long. Germline CDR1 and CDR2: SEHNR and FQNEAQ (reference sequence). V was clipped by 7 bases and J by 2 bases, with 8 bases between them. CDR3 in amino acids: CASNPANTGELFF. DNA for the CDR3: TGTGCCAGCAACCCGGCCAACACCGGGGAGCTGTTTTTT.

Only a few counts were recorded for this clonotype. This rearrangement joins TRBV29-1 to TRBJ2-1; 8 positions match TRBD1. The germline gives CDR1 SQVTM, CDR2 ANQGSEA. The V gene end was trimmed by 4 bases and the J gene end by 8 bases; junction bases not matched to a gene: 7. This CDR3 spans 13 amino acids. The CDR3, as DNA: TGCAGCGTTGGACAGGGGCCTGGCCATGAGCAGTTCTTC. It translates to CSVGQGPGHEQFF.

The CDR3 loop reads CASSPRQQETQYF. CDR3 sequence (DNA): TGTGCCAGCAGTCCGAGACAGCAAGAGACCCAGTACTTC. The chain recombines TRBV6-6 with TRBJ2-5; a weak D match, TRBD1 (5 bases). Looked up from germline, CDR1 is MNHNY and CDR2 is SVGAGI (reference sequence). The CDR3 has 13 amino acids. Trimming took 5 bases from V and 2 from J, leaving 9 bases between them.

As regards this clonotype: Germline is not matched at one junction end, which may reflect a read error. The chain joins TRBV25-1 to TRBJ1-5, with D unclear. The CDR3 length is 14 residues. The germline V gene encodes CDR1 MGHDK and CDR2 SYGVNS. The CDR3, as DNA: TGTGCCAGCAGTGCCGAGGGAACCAATCGGCCCCAGCATTTT. It translates to CASSAEGTNRPQHF.

This clonotype was counted only a few times. V usage is TRBV29-1 and J usage is TRBJ2-1; no firm D call. With 5 bases removed from V and 3 bases from J, the gap between germline ends came to 20 bases. From germline, CDR1 is SQVTM and CDR2 ANQGSEA. The CDR3 is 16 amino acids. The CDR3: CSVLLKVGSYYNEQFF. The CDR3 DNA is TGCAGCGTTCTCCTCAAGGTCGGTTCCTACTACAATGAGCAGTTCTTC.

This clonotype is a singleton in its sample. The chain couples TRBV19 to TRBJ2-7, with 7 bases fitting TRBD1. Per germline, CDR1 LNHDA and CDR2 SQIVND (reference sequence). Trimming at V came to 5 bases and at J to 1 base, leaving 8 bases not matched to a gene. This CDR3 contains 15 residues. CDR3 amino acids: CASSSNRDRSYEQYF. DNA of the CDR3: TGTGCCAGTAGTTCGAACCGGGACAGATCCTACGAGCAGTACTTC.

Here the CDR3 DNA reads TGCGCCAGCAGCCGGGTAATAGGTGGTGATACGCAGTATTTT. The encoded protein is CASSRVIGGDTQYF. The rearrangement uses TRBV4-3 and TRBJ2-3, with no clear D. V lost 4 bases to trimming and J lost 6 bases, with 14 bases between them. Per the germline V gene, CDR1 is LGHNA and CDR2 is YSLEER. CDR3 length: 14 amino acids.

This clonotype was found a few times. The rearrangement joins TRBV7-9 to TRBJ1-2; D ambiguous. The germline V and J ends were trimmed by 4 bases and 6 bases, with 6 bases remaining between them. This CDR3 is built from 11 residues. CDR1 and CDR2 from the germline V gene are SEHNR and FQNEAQ (reference sequence). CDR3 sequence (DNA): TGTGCCAGCAGCTACATCAATGGCTACACCTTC. This sequence encodes CASSYINGYTF.

The chain employs TRBV24-1 and TRBJ2-5; 8 nucleotides agree with TRBD2. CDR3 length: 15 residues. Germline lookup yields CDR1 KGHDR and CDR2 SFDVKD. With V trimmed by 4 bases and J by 2 bases, 5 bases remained unmatched. CDR3 in amino acids: CATSDIGGAQETQYF. CDR3 in DNA: TGTGCCACCAGTGACATCGGGGGGGCACAAGAGACCCAGTACTTC.

This clonotype was seen at least ten times. The chain uses TRBV7-9 and TRBJ1-1, with TRBD1 as a possible D gene (6 bases). The CDR3 is 15 amino acids. The germline V and J ends were trimmed by 2 bases and 5 bases, with 15 bases remaining between them. The germline V gene encodes CDR1 SEHNR and CDR2 FQNEAQ (reference sequence). CDR3 region: CASSLLYGGKTEAFF. The CDR3 DNA reads TGTGCCAGCAGCTTACTGTATGGGGGCAAAACTGAAGCTTTCTTT.

In this sample, this clonotype turned up a few times. The rearrangement joins TRBV15 to TRBJ2-3, with TRBD2 matching 7 bases. The V gene's germline CDR1 is LNHNV and CDR2 YYDKDF (reference sequence). The CDR3 totals 16 residues. With 0 bases clipped from V and 3 bases from J, the junction kept 6 bases outside the gene matches. In DNA form, the CDR3 reads TGTGCCACCAGCAGAGATCGGGCGGGAGCAACAGATACGCAGTATTTT. Translation gives CATSRDRAGATDTQYF.

This chain uses TRBV20-1 with TRBJ2-7; 9 bases align to TRBD1. This CDR3 is 15 amino acids long. The V gene's germline CDR1 is DFQATT and CDR2 SNEGSKA (reference sequence). Trimming took 2 bases from V and 7 from J; bases not matched to a gene: 12. Here the CDR3 DNA reads TGCAGTGCTAGATCCCCCAGGGGGACAGGGAAGGAGCAGTACTTC. Amino acids: CSARSPRGTGKEQYF.

The chain recombines TRBV15 with TRBJ1-5, with 10 bases matching TRBD1. V shed 0 bases and J 6 bases; nucleotides not matched to a gene: 11. The CDR3 length is 18 residues. Germline CDR1 LNHNV, CDR2 YYDKDF (reference sequence). CDR3 DNA sequence: TGTGCCACCAGCAGAGATCGAGGAGGGGACAGGGGAAGTCAGCCCCAGCATTTT. Its protein product is CATSRDRGGDRGSQPQHF.

This clonotype was recorded a few times. J is TRBJ1-1 and V is TRBV29-1; D is undetermined. The V gene's germline CDR1 is SQVTM and CDR2 ANQGSEA. V lost 3 bases and J lost 1, with 9 bases in between. The CDR3 covers 13 residues. CDR3 bases: TGCAGCGTTGAGCAGGTCCCGAACACTGAAGCTTTCTTT. Protein: CSVEQVPNTEAFF.

The chain has TRBV6-5 and TRBJ1-2, with 11 bases matching TRBD1. The length of the CDR3 is 13 residues. Germline V lookup: CDR1 MNHEY, CDR2 SVGAGI. With V trimmed by 8 bases and J by 8 bases, 7 bases remained unmatched. As DNA, the CDR3 is TGTGCCAGCTCCGGGACAGGGGGTGGCGGCTACACCTTC. Its protein product is CASSGTGGGGYTF.

This clonotype appeared a few times. This chain links TRBV19 with TRBJ1-2; D gene ambiguous. V was cut by 5 bases and J by 7 bases, with 11 bases left in between. Germline CDR1 LNHDA, CDR2 SQIVND (reference sequence). CDR3 length: 12 amino acids. CDR3 sequence (DNA): TGTGCCAGTAGTGTTCAGTGGAGTGGCTACACCTTC. Translated: CASSVQWSGYTF.

This clonotype was counted at least ten times. This chain uses TRBV5-8 with TRBJ1-1; D possibly corresponds to TRBD1 (5 bases). The CDR3 runs 13 residues. Trimming took 4 bases from V and 3 from J, leaving 10 bases between them. In germline, CDR1 is SGHTS, CDR2 YDEGEE. The CDR3: CASSLRGDTEAFF. CDR3 sequence (DNA): TGTGCCAGCAGCCTGAGAGGGGACACTGAAGCTTTCTTT.

This clonotype occurred a few times. The genes are TRBV5-1 and TRBJ1-5; 9 bases agree with TRBD1. In germline, CDR1 is SGHRS, CDR2 YFSETQ. Germline trimming cut 4 bases from V and 4 bases from J; bases unmatched to any gene: 9. This CDR3 comprises 16 residues. The CDR3 DNA reads TGCGCCAGCAGCACCGGGACAGGGAGAGGTAATCAGCCCCAGCATTTT. This translates into CASSTGTGRGNQPQHF. Full variable domain (missing parts from reference TRBV5-1 and TRBJ1-5): KAGVTQTPRYLIKTRGQQVTLSCSPISGHRSVSWYQQTPGQGLQFLFEYFSETQRNKGNFPGRFSGRQFSNSRSEMNVSTLELGDSALYLCASSTGTGRGNQPQHFGDGTRLSIL.

The rearrangement joins TRBV7-8 to TRBJ2-2, with TRBD1 matching over 8 bases. Germline V CDR1 and CDR2: SGHVS, FQNEAQ. The ends lost 5 bases at V and 6 bases at J; junction bases unmatched: 5. The CDR3 totals 14 residues. As DNA, the CDR3 is TGTGCCAGCAGCCTCACGACAGGGGCCGGGGAGCTGTTTTTT. Residues: CASSLTTGAGELFF. Variable domain in full (rest from reference TRBV7-8 and TRBJ2-2): GAGVSQSPRYKVAKRGQDVALRCDPISGHVSLFWYQQALGQGPEFLTYFQNEAQLDKSGLPSDRFFAERPEGSVSTLKIQRTQQEDSAVYLCASSLTTGAGELFFGEGSRLTVL.